A selection of T cell receptor beta chains follows, all from one sample in a study of T cells after posttransplantation cyclophosphamide. TCRdb's copy holds only in-frame clones and misses some; the assay was immunoSEQ multiplex PCR. Listed for the sample are approximately 27,000 clones, none seen a single time. The source material was PBMCs. The receptor source for this set is a man aged 50 or older in good health, CMV-negative, and a related stem cell transplant donor. The CDR3 runs from the conserved cysteine through the conserved F or W. The order of the fields is clone size, D gene, J gene, V gene, CDR3 DNA, CDR3 protein. The D gene is left open where the match is weak. Part of the rows lack a size; the others show once, few, many or a class for expanded clones.

few,NA,TRBJ1-1,TRBV6-5,TGTGCCAGCAGTTCCGGAGACCTGGCTTTCTTT,CASSSGDLAFF
many,TRBD2,TRBJ2-1,TRBV7-6,TGTGCCAGCAGCTTAGTAGGGACTAGCGGGTTCGATGAGCAGTTCTTC,CASSLVGTSGFDEQFF
many,NA,TRBJ2-5,TRBV7-9,TGTGCCAGCAGCTTAGGGGCCATCTTGGGCGTCCAAGAGACCCAGTACTTC,CASSLGAILGVQETQYF
many,NA,TRBJ1-1,TRBV7-9,TGTGCCAGCAGCTTAGCCCGCGCCAACACTGAAGCTTTCTTT,CASSLARANTEAFF
many,TRBD2,TRBJ2-5,TRBV7-3,TGTGCCAGCAGCCCTACCGGGACTAGTCAAGAGACCCAGTACTTC,CASSPTGTSQETQYF
many,NA,TRBJ2-6,TRBV25-1,TGTGCCAGCAGTGACCCAGGAGGGGGCAACTCTGGGGCCAACGTCCTGACTTTC,CASSDPGGGNSGANVLTF
few,TRBD2,TRBJ2-5,TRBV30,TGTGCCTCCTCCCAGCGGGGGGGACAGTACTTC,CASSQRGGQYF
few,TRBD2,TRBJ2-5,TRBV6-1,TGTGCCACCTCTAGCGGGAGAGGAGAGACCCAGTACTTC,CATSSGRGETQYF
many,TRBD2,TRBJ2-7,TRBV5-1,TGCGCCAGCAGTAATAGCGGGAGTTTATCCTACGAGCAGTACTTC,CASSNSGSLSYEQYF
many,NA,TRBJ1-1,TRBV9,TGTGCCAGCAGCGATCGCGGGAGGAGGGATGAGGAAGCTTTCTTT,CASSDRGRRDEEAFF
few,NA,TRBJ2-1,TRBV5-1,TGCGCCAGCAGCTTGGCTCAGCGGGCTTACAATGAGCAGTTCTTC,CASSLAQRAYNEQFF
many,TRBD2,TRBJ2-3,TRBV11-3,TGTGCCAGCAGCTTAGGGACTAGCGGTACCACAGATACGCAGTATTTT,CASSLGTSGTTDTQYF
many,NA,TRBJ2-3,TRBV5-6,TGTGCCAGCAGCTTGGGGGGAGTTACAGATACGCAGTATTTT,CASSLGGVTDTQYF
many,NA,TRBJ2-5,TRBV1,TGCACCAGCAGTAGCCCCGAGTACCAAGAGACCCAGTACTTC,CTSSSPEYQETQYF
many,NA,TRBJ1-1,TRBV11-2,TGTGCCAGCAGCTCCAGTAGGGGGTTCCGGGTAGGCACTGAAGCTTTCTTT,CASSSSRGFRVGTEAFF
many,NA,TRBJ1-5,TRBV7-8,TGTGCCAGCTCGGGACACCTTAATCAGCCCCAGCATTTT,CASSGHLNQPQHF
many,NA,TRBJ2-6,TRBV4-2,TGTGCCAGCAGCCAAGACCGTTCTGGGGCCAACGTCCTGACTTTC,CASSQDRSGANVLTF
many,TRBD1,TRBJ2-3,TRBV5-1,TGCGCCAGCAGCCCTGGACAGGGCACAGATACGCAGTATTTT,CASSPGQGTDTQYF
many,NA,TRBJ2-2,TRBV6-5,TGTGCCACTTTTTCGGGGAGGAACACCGGGGAGCTGTTTTTT,CATFSGRNTGELFF
many,TRBD1,TRBJ2-7,TRBV19,TGTGCCAGTAGTATGGGACAGGGGAATTCCTACGAGCAGTACTTC,CASSMGQGNSYEQYF
many,NA,TRBJ1-5,TRBV6-5,TGTGCCAGCAGTTACGGGGCCCTCAATCAGCCCCAGCATTTT,CASSYGALNQPQHF
many,NA,TRBJ2-7,TRBV23-1,TGCGCCAGCAGTCAAGGGGGCGGCGAGCAGTACTTC,CASSQGGGEQYF
many,TRBD2,TRBJ2-1,TRBV11-2,TGTGCCAGCAGCTTAGGTGGGGGGGAAAATTACAATGAGCAGTTCTTC,CASSLGGGENYNEQFF
many,NA,TRBJ2-7,TRBV6-5,TGTGCCAGCAGTTATTCAACAGGGCCCACCTACGAGCAGTACTTC,CASSYSTGPTYEQYF
many,NA,TRBJ1-3,TRBV18,TGTGCCAGCTCACCACCGGGGGGGACACTGGGAAACACCATATATTTT,CASSPPGGTLGNTIYF
many,TRBD2,TRBJ2-1,TRBV5-4,TGTGCCAGCAGCTTAGGAGCGGGGGGGTACAATGAGCAGTTCTTC,CASSLGAGGYNEQFF
many,NA,TRBJ2-5,TRBV29-1,TGCAGCGTTGAGGCGGGGCAGAGAGAGACCCAGTACTTC,CSVEAGQRETQYF
many,NA,TRBJ1-1,TRBV2,TGTGCCAGCAGTAAGGGAGGGACAATCGGTGAAGCTTTCTTT,CASSKGGTIGEAFF
many,TRBD2,TRBJ2-5,TRBV30,TGTGCCTGGAGCCGGCCCCCTAGCGGGAGTAGTGAGACCCAGTACTTC,CAWSRPPSGSSETQYF
NA,NA,TRBJ2-7,TRBV6-1,TGTGCCAGCAGTTCACAGGGTGGGTCCTACGAGCAGTACTTC,CASSSQGGSYEQYF
many,TRBD2,TRBJ2-1,TRBV6-5,TGTGCCAGCAGGAAGGAGCGGGGTGCCTACAATGAGCAGTTCTTC,CASRKERGAYNEQFF
many,TRBD2,TRBJ2-3,TRBV10-3,TGTGCCATCAGTGATAGCGGGAGGGCAAGCACAGATACGCAGTATTTT,CAISDSGRASTDTQYF
many,TRBD1,TRBJ2-4,TRBV6-1,TGTGCCAGCAGTGAGCGACAGGGGGTTGGCAAAAACATTCAGTACTTC,CASSERQGVGKNIQYF